Included here is one T cell receptor (beta chain) sequence, with context. Its antigen is undetermined. Assay used: immunoSEQ multiplex PCR; TCRdb lists only in-frame clones, some missing. The data show about 32,000 clones, 81% seen once. These data belong to a study of OX40 agonist ivuxolimab in advanced cancers. Findings of the study overall: Relative to CD4+, CD8+ T cells held more expanded clones on average. Both blood CD4+ and CD8+ T cells showed clonal growth by week 6 at 0.1 to 3.0 mg/kg.

The source was CD4+ or CD8+ T cells sorted from blood, collected in a trial of the OX40 agonist ivuxolimab. This receptor was obtained from an adult with an advanced solid tumor such as melanoma, head and neck, liver or kidney cancer.

The DNA for the CDR3 is TGTGCCAGCAGTTACTCGATGGTGGTCGCTGGAAACACCATATATTTT. This sequence encodes CASSYSMVVAGNTIYF. The chain uses TRBV6-6 and TRBJ1-3, with D unclear. Germline V gives CDR1 MNHNY, CDR2 SVGAGI (reference sequence). V shed 0 bases and J shed 2 bases, with 11 bases lying between them. The CDR3 sequence is 16 residues long.